This T cell receptor beta chain derives from a study of blood T cell repertoires in COVID-19. Background on the study: The analysed material was cDNA or gDNA that came from T cells, B-cell-depleted T cells, or PBMCs.

As originally analysed: Amplifying reference gene primers gave estimates of nucleated cell counts. The table came from immunoSEQ multiplex PCR; TCRdb's copy has only in-frame clones and leaves some out. The V and J calls and clone size come from that table; D and trimming were worked out from the DNA. The repertoire includes 360,000 or so clones, approximately 89% of them detected once, and roughly 4% sits in the top ten. V was shortened by 1 base and J by 4 bases, with 13 bases between the two germline ends. The CDR3 has 15 residues. Germline V gene sequence: CDR1 SGHTA, CDR2 FQGNSA. The sample comprised peripheral blood. The receptor was isolated from a woman aged 55-70 years with COVID-19, enrolled during active disease. The chain joins TRBV7-2 to TRBJ1-2, with TRBD1 as a possible D gene (6 bases). CDR3 protein: CASSLGMGGAYGYTF. The CDR3 DNA follows: TGTGCCAGCAGCTTAGGGATGGGGGGGGCCTATGGCTACACCTTC.